This paragraph covers one T cell receptor beta chain sequence. The antigen is not known. The PCR employed 60 Vbeta primers together with 13 Jbeta primers. Using immunoSEQ multiplex PCR, the repertoire was profiled, and TCRdb retains in-frame clones only, with some absent. This sample carries some 110,000 clones, 9.5% of them seen once, and the ten largest clones take 2.5% to 3.5%. The sample comes from a study of cytomegalovirus exposure and HLA in healthy donors. Study in general: Unique TCRs from HLA-typed donors, around 79 million of them, were held in an early data release.

This CDR3 comprises 16 residues. Germline V gene data show CDR1 as SGHNT and CDR2 as YYREEE (reference sequence). Between the trimmed V and J ends, which lost 0 bases and 2 bases, there was a span of 11 bases. General study findings and limits: Using a false discovery rate of 0.05, a later analysis showed that about 16,000 TCR beta sequences were associated with HLA alleles. In most subjects, TCR beta sequences reportedly gave accurate predictions of HLA-A and HLA-B alleles.

The TCR originated in a man under 40 in good health and CMV-seronegative. The sample was PBMCs. The rearrangement links TRBV5-4 to TRBJ1-4, with unresolved D. CDR3 sequence reads: CASSLGFGRTNEKLFF. CDR3 coding DNA: TGTGCCAGCAGCTTGGGTTTCGGGAGGACTAATGAAAAACTGTTTTTT.